This record concerns one T cell receptor beta chain sequence. This table comes from immunoSEQ multiplex PCR, and its TCRdb copy is limited to in-frame clones, with some not included. The repertoire includes tens of thousands of clones, 65% to 90% of them detected once, and about 13% sits in the top ten. V was shortened by 5 bases and J by 0 bases, with 13 bases between the two germline ends. Germline V gene data show CDR1 as SGHVS and CDR2 as FQNEAQ. The CDR3 has 15 residues. The sample belongs to a study of T cells in tuberculosis. After thawing and overnight rest, PBMC were stained with GMM-loaded CD1B tetramer, viability dye and anti-CD3 for sorting. C32 glucose monomycolate from Rhodococcus equi was loaded onto the CD1B tetramers.

The TCR comes from an adult woman with latent tuberculosis. This chain uses TRBV7-8 with TRBJ1-2, with D unresolved. Sequenced input: CD1b-GMM tetramer-negative cells sorted from PBMCs. The CDR3 sequence: CASSAAGVANYGYTF. CDR3 coding DNA: TGTGCCAGCAGCGCCGCCGGGGTGGCTAACTATGGCTACACCTTC.